Listed here are 9 T cell receptor beta chains from one sample, sequenced in a study of blood T cell repertoires in COVID-19. Measured with immunoSEQ multiplex PCR; TCRdb has only the in-frame clones, and not every one. The repertoire includes about 250,000 clones, 85% to 90% of them detected once, and over 1.5% sits in the top ten. Sequencing used PBMCs or T cells enriched from blood (not recorded which). The receptors come from a man aged 35-49 years who had recovered from COVID-19.

The chain is built from TRBV12-3 or TRBV12-4 and TRBJ2-3; D gene unclear. V gave up 7 bases and J gave up 3 bases, with 8 bases separating them. CDR3 length: 12 residues. The CDR3 DNA is TGTGCCAGCACCCTTGAGACAGATACGCAGTATTTT. This encodes CASTLETDTQYF.

V gene TRBV30 combines with J gene TRBJ2-1; D call uncertain. Germline V gives CDR1 GTSNPN, CDR2 SVGIG (reference sequence). CDR3 length: 11 amino acids. The V end lost 1 base, the J end lost 7 bases, and 5 bases lay between the germline ends. The CDR3 reads CAWSGPNEQFF. In nucleotides, the CDR3 is TGTGCCTGGAGTGGTCCGAATGAGCAGTTCTTC.

The chain links TRBV4-3 to TRBJ2-7; 9 bases map to TRBD2. Trimming took 4 bases from V and 4 from J; bases not matched to a gene: 20. This CDR3 comprises 19 residues. The germline CDR1 and CDR2 sequences are LGHNA and YSLEER. The CDR3 DNA is TGCGCCAGCAGCCTACGTTTAGCGGGGGACCTACTCTTTGGTTACGAGCAGTACTTC. Residues: CASSLRLAGDLLFGYEQYF.

This rearrangement joins TRBV12-3 or TRBV12-4 to TRBJ2-5; no reliable D call. V gave up 6 bases and J gave up 5 bases, with 7 bases separating them. The CDR3 covers 11 residues. CDR3 bases: TGTGCCAGCAGCCCGAGGGAGACCCAGTACTTC. Its protein product is CASSPRETQYF.

The chain uses TRBV5-1 and TRBJ1-2, with 7 bases lining up with TRBD1. This CDR3 is 14 amino acids long. Losses at the gene ends were 0 bases for V and 6 bases for J; bases not matched to a gene: 5. Per germline, CDR1 SGHRS and CDR2 YFSETQ. The CDR3 DNA sequence: TGCGCCAGCAGCTTGGACAGGGGAGTAAATGGCTACACCTTC. Encoded protein: CASSLDRGVNGYTF.

The chain uses TRBV15 and TRBJ1-1; the D is unclear. The V gene's germline CDR1 is LNHNV and CDR2 YYDKDF (reference sequence). The CDR3 loop spans 14 amino acids. Trimming removed 5 bases at V and 4 bases at J, with 14 bases between. In DNA, the CDR3 is TGTGCCACCAGCCCCCCCTTAGAACCCACTGAAGCTTTCTTT. It specifies CATSPPLEPTEAFF.

The V call is TRBV7-9, the J call TRBJ2-5; no definite D call. Germline CDR1 reads SEHNR; CDR2 reads FQNEAQ (reference sequence). V lost 1 base and J 2 bases, leaving 11 bases between the germline ends. CDR3 length equals 15 residues. CDR3 sequence reads: CASSLGLQAQETQYF. The CDR3 region has the DNA TGTGCCAGCAGCTTAGGATTGCAGGCACAAGAGACCCAGTACTTC.

The gene calls are TRBV7-6 and TRBJ2-1; the match to TRBD2 covers 8 bases. V lost 5 bases and J lost 0; bases outside the gene matches: 9. The CDR3 runs to 17 residues. Germline V gene sequence: CDR1 SGHVS, CDR2 FNYEAQ. CDR3 sequence (DNA): TGTGCCAGCAGCCACGCGGGGGGAATCAGCTCCTACAATGAGCAGTTCTTC. Its translation is CASSHAGGISSYNEQFF.

This clone appeared once. The V and J genes are TRBV5-8 and TRBJ2-1, with D unclear. Trimming removed 1 base from V and 8 bases from J, with 13 bases in between. Germline loops: CDR1 SGHTS, CDR2 YDEGEE. The CDR3 has 14 amino acids. The CDR3 reads CASSLFRRSHEQFF. CDR3 DNA sequence: TGTGCCAGCAGCTTGTTTAGGCGGTCCCATGAGCAGTTCTTC. The full variable domain, its missing parts supplied by reference TRBV5-8 and TRBJ2-1, is EAGVTQSPTHLIKTRGQQATLRCSPISGHTSVYWYQQALGLGLQFLLWYDEGEERNRGNFPPRFSGRQFPNYSSELNVNALELEDSALYLCASSLFRRSHEQFFGPGTRLTVL.